The clone carrying this T cell receptor (beta chain) has only a few counts. The germline CDR1 and CDR2 sequences are KGHDR and SFDVKD. The length of the CDR3 is 13 residues. J was trimmed by 5 bases and V by 12 bases; bases with no gene match: 12. This record comes from a study of control samples from healthy donors and cancer patients. Clones were sequenced by immunoSEQ multiplex PCR, and TCRdb holds only the in-frame ones, with some missing. The sample carries 100,000 to 120,000 clones, 80% to 90% recorded once. The receptor comes from a woman aged 50 to 60 in good health. Sequencing input: blood. This chain joins TRBV24-1 and TRBJ2-7; 7 bases are a match to TRBD1. The chain's CDR3 is CAGGQWAHDEQYF. Written as DNA, the CDR3 is TGTGCCGGGGGACAGTGGGCGCATGACGAGCAGTACTTC.